Presented here are 27 T cell receptor beta chains from one specimen sequenced in a study of T-cell reconstitution after alpha-beta-depleted transplantation in children. Using unique molecular identifiers, the investigators prepared the TCRbeta library. TCRdb redid the calling of the PCR reads with MiXCR, one entry per CDR3 protein. Of about a million distinct CDR3 sequences listed, about 29% are singletons. This specimen consisted of PBMCs, mostly from graft donor cells, obtained 360 days after TCRalphabeta/CD19-depleted stem cell transplant. Receptors were obtained from a boy under three years old who had a stem cell transplant for SCID, so the T cells may come from the graft donor.

This clonotype was picked up a small number of times. The J gene is TRBJ2-2, the V gene TRBV12-3 or TRBV12-4; 8 nucleotides match TRBD2. Trimming at V came to 2 bases and at J to 4 bases, leaving 6 bases not matched to a gene. The CDR3 totals 16 residues. The CDR3 coding sequence is TGTGCCAGCAGTTTAATATTAGCGGGGATCACCGGGGAGCTGTTTTTT. Residues: CASSLILAGITGELFF.

This sequence joins TRBV28 and TRBJ2-3; D is uncertain. Per the germline V gene, CDR1 is MDHEN and CDR2 is SYDVKM. Trimming cost V 3 bases and J 3 bases, with 10 bases left between them. The CDR3 loop spans 14 amino acids. CDR3 in DNA: TGTGCCAGCAGTTTCCGTCTGGAGACAGATACGCAGTATTTT. It encodes CASSFRLETDTQYF.

This clonotype was recorded a few times. V and J are TRBV20-1 and TRBJ2-3, with 8 bases identical to TRBD2. Unmatched junction bases numbered 4, after V lost 5 bases and J lost 3 bases. The CDR3 runs to 13 residues. Germline assignment: CDR1 DFQATT and CDR2 SNEGSKA (reference sequence). The CDR3 loop reads CSALSGVTDTQYF. The CDR3 DNA is TGCAGTGCTCTTAGCGGGGTAACAGATACGCAGTATTTT.

The chain uses TRBV9 and TRBJ2-2; tentatively, D is TRBD2 (6 bases). V was clipped by 6 bases and J by 6 bases, with 21 bases between them. This CDR3 comprises 16 residues. Germline lookup yields CDR1 SGDLS and CDR2 YYNGEE. The chain's CDR3 is CASTPSGGVGAGELFF. The DNA for the CDR3 is TGTGCCAGCACGCCCTCGGGCGGGGTTGGGGCCGGGGAGCTGTTTTTT.

The CDR3, as DNA: TGTGCCAGCAGGGACCGGGACAGGGACTACTATGGCTACACCTTC. Amino acid sequence: CASRDRDRDYYGYTF. J is TRBJ1-2 and V is TRBV5-5; 9 bases map to TRBD1. Losses at the gene ends were 5 bases for V and 3 bases for J; bases not matched to a gene: 8. The CDR3 length is 15 residues. Germline V gene data show CDR1 as SGHKS and CDR2 as YYEKEE (reference sequence).

The chain combines TRBV7-9 with TRBJ1-3; D gene uncertain. This CDR3 spans 14 amino acids. Germline CDR1 reads SEHNR; CDR2 reads FQNEAQ (reference sequence). V was pared by 2 bases and J by 4 bases, with 9 bases between. The CDR3 region has the DNA TGTGCCAGCAGCTTATCTCCAGGCGGAAACACCATATATTTT. It is translated as CASSLSPGGNTIYF.

This clonotype was observed many times. This rearrangement joins TRBV5-1 to TRBJ2-7; D is ambiguous. The CDR3 spans 13 residues. Per the germline V gene, CDR1 is SGHRS and CDR2 is YFSETQ. Trimming shortened V by 3 bases and J by 0 bases, and 7 bases separated the two germline ends. The CDR3, as DNA: TGCGCCAGCAGCTCCCTCGACTCCTACGAGCAGTACTTC. This encodes CASSSLDSYEQYF.

This chain connects TRBV7-9 to TRBJ2-3; D is ambiguous. Trimming pared 8 bases from V and 1 base from J, leaving 7 bases between. This CDR3 spans 12 amino acids. From germline, CDR1 is SEHNR and CDR2 FQNEAQ (reference sequence). CDR3 region: CASAGGTDTQYF. The CDR3 DNA sequence: TGTGCCAGCGCTGGGGGCACAGATACGCAGTATTTT.

This clonotype occurred a few times. The CDR3 sequence: CASSLRGLLQETQYF. The CDR3 nucleotides are TGTGCCAGCAGCTTAAGGGGACTCCTCCAAGAGACCCAGTACTTC. The gene calls are TRBV7-3 and TRBJ2-5, with D possibly TRBD2 on 6 matching bases. This CDR3 is built from 15 residues. V lost 1 base, J lost 1 base, and 10 bases lay in between. Germline V gene lookup returns CDR1 SGHTA and CDR2 FQGTGA. The full variable domain, its missing parts supplied by reference TRBV7-3 and TRBJ2-5, is GAGVSQTPSNKVTEKGKYVELRCDPISGHTALYWYRQSLGQGPEFLIYFQGTGAADDSGLPNDRFFAVRPEGSVSTLKIQRTERGDSAVYLCASSLRGLLQETQYFGPGTRLLVL.

V gene TRBV19 combines with J gene TRBJ2-7; D uncertain. There are 13 residues in the CDR3. Germline V gene sequence: CDR1 LNHDA, CDR2 SQIVND (reference sequence). V was cut by 4 bases and J by 1 base, with 8 bases left in between. CDR3 nucleotides: TGTGCCAGTAGTAGGCGGATTTCCTACGAGCAGTACTTC. It specifies CASSRRISYEQYF. The variable domain in full, completed from reference TRBV19 and TRBJ2-7, reads DGGITQSPKYLFRKEGQNVTLSCEQNLNHDAMYWYRQDPGQGLRLIYYSQIVNDFQKGDIAEGYSVSREKKESFPLTVTSAQKNPTAFYLCASSRRISYEQYFGPGTRLTVT.

The table lists this clonotype with a few counts. The chain recombines TRBV5-5 with TRBJ2-1; D ambiguous. Germline lookup yields CDR1 SGHKS and CDR2 YYEKEE (reference sequence). The CDR3 runs to 14 residues. Trimming cost V 3 bases and J 5 bases, with 12 bases left between them. CDR3 protein: CASSSLPFDNEQFF. In nucleotides, the CDR3 is TGTGCCAGCAGCTCCCTCCCTTTTGACAATGAGCAGTTCTTC.

Only a few counts were recorded for this clonotype. This rearrangement joins TRBV20-1 to TRBJ2-7; perhaps D is TRBD1 or TRBD2 (5 bases each). Germline CDR1 and CDR2: DFQATT and SNEGSKA (reference sequence). This CDR3 region has 13 residues. Trimming took 6 bases from V and 3 from J, leaving 15 bases between them. The CDR3 DNA is TGCAGTGCCTCGACCGGGGCCTACTACGAGCAGTACTTC. It translates to CSASTGAYYEQYF.

The chain uses TRBV6-1 and TRBJ2-3; D possibly corresponds to TRBD1 (5 bases). Germline CDR1 reads MNHNS; CDR2 reads SASEGT. Deletions cut 5 bases from V and 10 bases from J, with 19 bases between. This CDR3 comprises 14 residues. The CDR3 nucleotides read TGTGCCAGCAGTCCCGAAGGCGGCCTAGGGGCGCAGTATTTT. Protein sequence: CASSPEGGLGAQYF.

This clonotype was detected only a few times. V gene TRBV24-1 combines with J gene TRBJ1-2; D call uncertain. V lost 1 base to trimming and J lost 6 bases, with 8 bases between them. Per germline, CDR1 KGHDR and CDR2 SFDVKD. This CDR3 is built from 13 residues. The CDR3 DNA reads as TGTGCCACCAGTGATTTCCGGGGAAATGGCTACACCTTC. This translates into CATSDFRGNGYTF.

This clonotype occurred once. This chain uses TRBV5-1 with TRBJ1-1; tentatively, D is TRBD1 (6 bases). V lost 3 bases and J lost 0, with 27 bases in between. The V gene's germline CDR1 is SGHRS and CDR2 YFSETQ. The CDR3 has 20 residues. CDR3 sequence (DNA): TGCGCCAGCAGCTCCCAGATTCACCCGGGACAACGAACTATGAACACTGAAGCTTTCTTT. This codes for CASSSQIHPGQRTMNTEAFF.

This clonotype has only a few counts. The chain employs TRBV29-1 and TRBJ2-7, with 9 nucleotides matching TRBD1. After removal of 6 bases from V and 5 bases from J, the junction contained 8 bases not matched to a gene. Per the germline V gene, CDR1 is SQVTM and CDR2 is ANQGSEA. The CDR3 totals 13 residues. CDR3 sequence (DNA): TGCAGCGTGACGGGACAGGGTATGAACGAGCAGTACTTC. Translation: CSVTGQGMNEQYF.

The gene calls are TRBV28 and TRBJ2-7; D is unclear. V was trimmed by 10 bases and J by 4 bases, leaving 11 bases between them. Per germline, CDR1 MDHEN and CDR2 SYDVKM. The CDR3 contains 11 residues. CDR3 in amino acids: CATSVGYEQYF. CDR3 DNA sequence: TGTGCCACCTCCGTGGGGTACGAGCAGTACTTC.

This clonotype turned up a few times. V usage is TRBV6-1 and J usage is TRBJ2-5; possible D gene TRBD1, 6 bases. The length of the CDR3 is 17 residues. Trimming shortened V by 3 bases and J by 7 bases, and 24 bases separated the two germline ends. The V gene's germline CDR1 is MNHNS and CDR2 SASEGT. CDR3 protein: CASSDTNRDDPRGTQYF. CDR3 sequence (DNA): TGTGCCAGCAGTGATACAAACAGGGACGACCCAAGGGGGACCCAGTACTTC.

The chain uses TRBV20-1 and TRBJ2-2, with D maybe TRBD1 (5 bases). The CDR3 sequence is 13 residues long. CDR1 is DFQATT, CDR2 SNEGSKA, per germline (reference sequence). V was shortened by 1 base and J by 5 bases, with 8 bases between the two germline ends. This chain's CDR3 is CSARAQGTGELFF. The CDR3 DNA follows: TGCAGTGCTAGAGCTCAGGGTACCGGGGAGCTGTTTTTT.

This clonotype was detected a few times. The gene calls are TRBV11-1 and TRBJ2-1; maybe TRBD2 (6 bases). The V gene's germline CDR1 is SGHAT and CDR2 FQDESV (reference sequence). The germline V and J ends were trimmed by 1 base and 1 base, with 17 bases remaining between them. This CDR3 has 18 residues. The CDR3 protein is CASSLGNLLGGSYNEQFF. The CDR3 DNA follows: TGTGCCAGCAGCTTAGGTAACCTCCTAGGAGGGTCCTACAATGAGCAGTTCTTC.

The CDR3 nucleotides are TGTGCCAGCAGCGCTACAGCCTCCCAAGAGACCCAGTACTTC. Translating it yields CASSATASQETQYF. The rearrangement links TRBV5-5 to TRBJ2-5, with D unresolved. The length of the CDR3 is 14 residues. CDR1 is SGHKS, CDR2 YYEKEE, per germline (reference sequence). V lost 4 bases, J lost 1 base, and 11 bases lay in between.

The chain uses TRBV3-1 and TRBJ2-1; D call uncertain. Trimming cost V 0 bases and J 6 bases, with 18 bases left between them. Germline V gene data show CDR1 as LGHDT and CDR2 as YNNKEL (reference sequence). The CDR3 is made up of 17 amino acids. In DNA, the CDR3 is TGTGCCAGCAGCCAAGATCGGTTTGTGCCCTTGCCCAATGAGCAGTTCTTC. Translation: CASSQDRFVPLPNEQFF.

In this sample, this clonotype turned up once. J is TRBJ1-1 and V is TRBV12-5; perhaps TRBD1 as D (6 bases). Germline CDR1 reads LGHNT; CDR2 reads FRNRAP. The CDR3 is 18 amino acids. V dropped 4 bases and J dropped 0 bases, with 21 bases sitting between them. The CDR3 sequence is CASGSSGHRGPMNTEAFF. The CDR3 bases are TGTGCTAGTGGTTCATCCGGGCACCGGGGGCCCATGAACACTGAAGCTTTCTTT.

The genes are TRBV29-1 and TRBJ2-2; 9 nucleotides match TRBD1. The CDR3 sequence is 14 residues long. The J segment lost 5 bases and the V segment lost 5 bases, leaving 6 bases of the junction unmatched. Germline lookup yields CDR1 SQVTM and CDR2 ANQGSEA. In DNA form, the CDR3 reads TGCAGCGTTCCTACAGACAGGGGGACCGGGGAGCTGTTTTTT. Residues: CSVPTDRGTGELFF.

V usage is TRBV10-3 and J usage is TRBJ2-7; D unresolved. The V end lost 0 bases, the J end lost 4 bases, and 13 bases lay between the germline ends. The germline CDR1 and CDR2 sequences are ENHRY and SYGVKD. This CDR3 has 15 amino acids. The CDR3 here is CAISESSSSVYEQYF. The CDR3 DNA sequence: TGTGCCATCAGTGAGTCGAGCAGTAGTGTTTACGAGCAGTACTTC.

This clonotype showed up just once. Because the CDR3 is missing its conserved closing phenylalanine or tryptophan, this is likely a read error. The chain couples TRBV4-3 to TRBJ1-1; TRBD1 is a possible D gene (5 bases). V lost 4 bases and J 0 bases, leaving 18 bases between the germline ends. Germline V gives CDR1 LGHNA, CDR2 YSLEER. The CDR3 extends over 17 amino acids. Here the CDR3 DNA reads TGCGCCAGCAGCCCCAGTGTTGGGGCAGGGATGAACACTGAAGCTTTCTGT. This translates into CASSPSVGAGMNTEAFC.

This clonotype has more than one count but fewer than ten. This chain uses TRBV2 with TRBJ1-5; D perhaps matches TRBD1 (5 bases). The ends were cut back, 6 bases at V and 2 bases at J, with 11 bases in the middle. The length of the CDR3 is 14 residues. Germline V gene sequence: CDR1 SNHLY, CDR2 FYNNEI. The CDR3, as DNA: TGTGCCAGCAGGGTTGACAGAGGCAATCAGCCCCAGCATTTT. This encodes CASRVDRGNQPQHF.